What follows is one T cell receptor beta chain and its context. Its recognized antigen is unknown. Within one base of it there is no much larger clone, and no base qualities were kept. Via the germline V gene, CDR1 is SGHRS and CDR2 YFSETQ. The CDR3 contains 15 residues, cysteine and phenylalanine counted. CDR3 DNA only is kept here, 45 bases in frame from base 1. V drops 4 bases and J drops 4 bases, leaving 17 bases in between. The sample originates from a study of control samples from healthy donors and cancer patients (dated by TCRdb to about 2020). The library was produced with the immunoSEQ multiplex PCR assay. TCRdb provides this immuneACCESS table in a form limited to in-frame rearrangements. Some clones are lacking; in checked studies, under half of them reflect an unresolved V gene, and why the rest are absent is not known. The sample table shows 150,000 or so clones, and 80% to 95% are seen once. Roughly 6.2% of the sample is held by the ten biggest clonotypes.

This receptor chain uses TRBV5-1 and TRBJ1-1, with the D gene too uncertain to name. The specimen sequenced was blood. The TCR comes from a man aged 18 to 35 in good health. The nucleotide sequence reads TGCGCCAGCAGCGCCTCAGCAGCCCCGCCCACTGAAGCTTTCTTT. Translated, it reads CASSASAAPPTEAFF.